This TCR beta chain comes out of a study of blood T cell repertoires in COVID-19 (dated by TCRdb to about 2020). Background for the entire study: Collaborator samples came from the United States, Italy and Spain and covered acute and convalescent phases of COVID-19. The material from the prospective study consisted of cDNA or gDNA derived from T cells, B-cell-depleted T cells, or PBMCs. Deeply sampled blood TCRbeta repertoires from subjects exposed to, actively infected with, or recovered from COVID-19 were included in the dataset. The repertoires were made available in a free public database intended to serve as a resource for research on the immune response to SARS-CoV-2. The samples were drawn from the first 160 participants of the ongoing ImmuneRACE study and from some 1,300 subjects provided by 6 global collaborators. A de-identified subject ID, COVID-19 status, age in years and sex were almost always included in the sample metadata. Where available, HLA class I and class II types were obtained from metadata supplied by the sample provider rather than from assay-based typing.

This clone was detected once. Its antigen target is currently unknown. Base-call qualities are not available, and no considerably larger clone is one nucleotide away. TCRbeta CDR3 regions were amplified from genomic DNA using the immunoSEQ Assay, a bias-controlled multiplex PCR. The original pipeline was this. Nucleated cell counts per sample were estimated from amplification of reference gene primers within the assay. Sequence reads were collapsed and filtered to measure the absolute abundance of every unique TCRbeta CDR3 rearrangement. For each sample, productive Simpson clonality was calculated by taking the square root of Simpson's diversity index across productive rearrangements. TCRdb carries this immuneACCESS record with in-frame sequences only. Its versions omit some clonotypes, under half of them owing to an unresolved V gene in the studies checked, with the rest unexplained. The V and J calls and the clone size are those of that table, but D and trimming were determined from the DNA. The sample has approximately 250,000 clones on record, about 88% of them singletons. The ten most abundant clones make up around 5% of the sample.

At one collaborating source in Seattle, patients were enrolled during active infection and were followed longitudinally through the course of disease. Collaborating institutions collected whole blood in K2EDTA tubes following their own protocols. Collaborator samples were shipped for TCRbeta analysis as frozen whole blood, isolated PBMCs, or DNA extracted from either sample type. V sheds 1 base and J sheds 0 bases, leaving 13 bases between their ends. The CDR3, cysteine through phenylalanine, is 16 amino acids long. Only the CDR3 DNA is retained, 48 bases long and in frame from the first base. Looking up the germline V gene (reference sequence) yields CDR1 LNHDA and CDR2 SQIVND. Paper-wide results and their limitations: Clinical and demographic metadata were provided uncurated, with the amount varying by source and participant.

The sequenced sample consisted of peripheral blood. This TCR was sampled from a woman aged 55 to 70 with COVID-19, enrolled during active disease. This receptor chain uses TRBV19 and TRBJ2-7, with a tentative D gene TRBD2 over 6 matching bases. The CDR3 region has the sequence CASSIAGLASSYEQYF. The nucleotide sequence reads as follows: TGTGCCAGTAGTATAGCCGGGCTAGCGTCCTCCTACGAGCAGTACTTC.